This T cell receptor (beta chain) was sequenced during a study of early T cells in non-severe SARS-CoV-2 infection. In the study overall: The sequenced material was bulk RNA from unsorted whole blood, and its chains were unpaired. Study-wide results and limits: Using VDJdb, the matching emphasized anti-spike CD8 responses while missing private and CD4 specificities.

Attached unique molecular identifiers marked individual cDNA molecules. TCRdb reprocessed the 5' RACE reads with MiXCR, giving one entry per CDR3 protein. The table includes roughly 40,000 distinct CDR3 sequences, around 6.3% detected once. Trimming pared 3 bases from V and 5 bases from J, leaving 10 bases between. The CDR3 spans 13 residues. With regard to this clonotype: The antigen remains undetermined.

The TCR comes from an adult who was a healthcare worker with PCR-confirmed SARS-CoV-2 infection or an uninfected control (not recorded which). The chain uses TRBV12-3 or TRBV12-4 and TRBJ1-2; a weak D match, TRBD1 (5 bases). The sample in question was whole blood, obtained at baseline. For the CDR3, the DNA is TGTGCCAGCAGTTTCCAGGGTAGTTATGGCTACACCTTC. It codes for CASSFQGSYGYTF.